One sample yielded the 10 T cell receptor beta chains listed below, sequenced in a study of CD8 T cells in ankylosing spondylitis. TCRdb itself ran the 5' RACE reads through MiXCR, one entry per CDR3 protein. Of approximately 200,000 distinct CDR3 sequences in the sample, around 13% were seen once. The sequenced sample was blood, either unsorted or a sorted T cell fraction (not recorded which). Receptors were obtained from a female donor with ankylosing spondylitis or in good health (not recorded which).

This clonotype showed up many times. The chain employs TRBV7-2 and TRBJ2-3; possible D gene TRBD2, 6 bases. In germline, CDR1 is SGHTA, CDR2 FQGNSA. CDR3 size: 14 residues. V was shortened by 1 base and J by 6 bases, with 11 bases between the two germline ends. The CDR3 region is CASSLGLGRDTQYF. In nucleotides, the CDR3 is TGTGCCAGCAGCTTAGGACTAGGGAGGGATACGCAGTATTTT.

This clonotype was picked up many times. The rearrangement uses TRBV5-1 and TRBJ2-3; D might be TRBD2 (5 bases). In germline, CDR1 is SGHRS, CDR2 YFSETQ. This CDR3 region has 14 residues. Between the trimmed V and J ends, which lost 4 bases and 2 bases, there was a span of 11 bases. The CDR3 protein is CASSQQTITDTQYF. The CDR3 region has the DNA TGCGCCAGCAGCCAACAGACTATCACAGATACGCAGTATTTT.

This clonotype was observed a handful of times. The chain carries TRBV7-9 and TRBJ1-6; TRBD1 might be the D (6 bases). CDR1 and CDR2 (germline): SEHNR, FQNEAQ (reference sequence). The ends were cut back, 6 bases at V and 6 bases at J, with 12 bases in the middle. The CDR3 is made up of 14 amino acids. The CDR3 reads CASREDSLNSPLHF. The CDR3 DNA reads TGTGCCAGCAGAGAGGACAGTCTTAATTCACCCCTCCACTTT.

As concerns this clonotype: One end of the junction is discordant with germline, which a read error may explain. DNA for the CDR3: TGTGCCAGCCTTAGCGGGAAATCCTACGAGCAGTGCTTC. Encoded protein: CASLSGKSYEQCF. The genes are TRBV25-1 and TRBJ2-7, with TRBD2 matching 8 bases. Germline lookup yields CDR1 MGHDK and CDR2 SYGVNS. This CDR3 has 13 amino acids.

This clonotype was recorded many times. V is TRBV12-3 or TRBV12-4 and J is TRBJ1-3; 10 bases line up with TRBD1. The V and J ends lost 8 bases and 11 bases, in that order; junction bases with no gene match: 12. This CDR3 spans 14 amino acids. CDR3 sequence reads: CASLPGQGYSPIYF. CDR3 coding DNA: TGTGCCAGCCTGCCGGGACAGGGGTATAGCCCCATATATTTT.

V and J are TRBV21-1 and TRBJ1-5; the table's D call of TRBD1 was not tested on the DNA. TRBV21-1 is a pseudogene. This CDR3 contains 15 residues. CDR3 residues: CASSKARARDQPQHF. Here the CDR3 DNA reads TGTGCCAGCAGCAAAGCCCGGGCCAGAGATCAGCCCCAGCATTTT.

This rearrangement joins TRBV7-9 to TRBJ1-2, with 7 bases matching TRBD1. CDR3 length: 16 residues. CDR1 and CDR2 from the germline V gene are SEHNR and FQNEAQ (reference sequence). Trimming took 7 bases from V and 8 from J; bases not matched to a gene: 19. CDR3: CASTKPEGATIGGYTF. The DNA for the CDR3 is TGTGCCAGCACCAAACCGGAGGGGGCGACCATTGGGGGCTACACCTTC.

Many counts were recorded for this clonotype. This chain's CDR3 is CASSHGVTDTQYF. CDR3 coding DNA: TGTGCCAGCAGCCATGGAGTCACAGATACGCAGTATTTT. V usage is TRBV27 and J usage is TRBJ2-3; no clear D gene. Germline values: CDR1 MNHEY, CDR2 SMNVEV (reference sequence). Between the trimmed V and J ends, which lost 6 bases and 2 bases, there was a span of 9 bases. This CDR3 is built from 13 residues.

The rearrangement links TRBV28 to TRBJ2-3; TRBD1 aligns across 8 bases. Germline-derived CDR1 and CDR2 are MDHEN and SYDVKM. The CDR3 spans 13 residues. The V gene end was trimmed by 6 bases and the J gene end by 6 bases; junction bases not matched to a gene: 5. CDR3: CASSGQGKDTQYF. The DNA for the CDR3 is TGTGCCAGCAGCGGACAGGGTAAGGATACGCAGTATTTT.

This sequence joins TRBV20-1 and TRBJ1-4; tentatively, D is TRBD1 (6 bases). Germline V CDR1 and CDR2: DFQATT, SNEGSKA (reference sequence). The CDR3 is 14 residues long. V lost 2 bases and J lost 2, with 9 bases in between. CDR3 residues: CSARLQGTNEKLFF. For the CDR3, the DNA is TGCAGTGCTAGACTACAGGGTACTAATGAAAAACTGTTTTTT.